The TCR beta chain under discussion was sequenced for a study of blood T cell repertoires in COVID-19. The overall study: Material from acute and convalescent COVID-19 was sourced from the United States, Italy and Spain. Sources were T cells, B-cell-depleted T cells, or PBMCs; the material itself was cDNA or gDNA.

Germline V gene lookup returns CDR1 SGHTA and CDR2 FQGNSA. J was trimmed by 2 bases and V by 4 bases; bases with no gene match: 3. The CDR3 runs 16 residues. Method: immunoSEQ multiplex PCR; TCRdb's copy keeps in-frame clones and lacks some. Of approximately 440,000 clones detected, roughly 90% appear once; the ten largest clones hold about 0.7%. Recovered status applied to Cohort 3 donors who had two consecutive negative PCRs. It also applied to those with clearance or with symptom resolution. The gene calls are TRBV7-2 and TRBJ2-7; 15 nucleotides line up with TRBD2. The TCR comes from a young woman who had recovered from COVID-19. The material sequenced was PBMCs or T cells enriched from blood (not recorded which). This CDR3 reads CASSWTSGGDPYEQYF. Here the CDR3 DNA reads TGTGCCAGCAGCTGGACTAGCGGGGGGGATCCCTACGAGCAGTACTTC.